The 16 T cell receptor beta chains below come from one sample, sequenced in a study of blood T cell repertoires in COVID-19. The table came from immunoSEQ multiplex PCR; TCRdb's copy has only in-frame clones and leaves some out. The repertoire includes some 80,000 clones, approximately 87% of them detected once, and about 2.7% sits in the top ten. Sequences were obtained from peripheral blood. Receptors were obtained from a human donor in a cohort sampled during active COVID-19.

This clone was counted only a few times. The chain links TRBV28 to TRBJ2-2; 12 bases agree with TRBD2. Germline V gives CDR1 MDHEN, CDR2 SYDVKM. The CDR3 runs 15 residues. Trimming cost V 4 bases and J 6 bases; bases outside gene matches: 3. CDR3 amino acids: CASSSRLAGAGELFF. CDR3 DNA sequence: TGTGCCAGCAGTTCCCGACTAGCGGGAGCCGGGGAGCTGTTTTTT.

The chain recombines TRBV18 with TRBJ2-5; 7 bases match TRBD1. Germline V gene data show CDR1 as KGHSH and CDR2 as LQKENI. The V segment lost 3 bases and the J segment 4 bases; nucleotides outside the gene matches: 2. The CDR3 sequence is 13 residues long. The DNA for the CDR3 is TGTGCCAGCTCACCGCGGACAGGAGAGACCCAGTACTTC. It yields the protein CASSPRTGETQYF.

This clone occurred once. CDR3 sequence: CASSAAPGLAGDEQFF. The CDR3 DNA sequence: TGTGCCAGCAGCGCGGCGCCGGGACTAGCGGGGGATGAGCAGTTCTTC. The gene calls are TRBV9 and TRBJ2-1, with TRBD2 matching over 14 bases. CDR3 length: 16 residues. After removal of 3 bases from V and 8 bases from J, the junction contained 7 bases not matched to a gene. Germline V lookup: CDR1 SGDLS, CDR2 YYNGEE.

This rearrangement joins TRBV6-2 or TRBV6-3 to TRBJ1-5, with a weak D call TRBD1 (6 bases). Trimming left V 6 bases short and J 1 base short, with 13 bases between. The CDR3 loop spans 15 amino acids. Germline V CDR1 and CDR2: MNHEY, SVGEGT. The DNA for the CDR3 is TGTGCCAGCAGCCCGACGGGGGGCAGCAATCAGCCCCAGCATTTT. Amino acids: CASSPTGGSNQPQHF.

The rearrangement uses TRBV28 and TRBJ2-2; 7 bases align to TRBD2. This CDR3 spans 14 amino acids. Germline V gene data show CDR1 as MDHEN and CDR2 as SYDVKM. Trimming cost V 3 bases and J 5 bases; bases outside gene matches: 3. CDR3 amino acids: CASSLAGVTGELFF. CDR3 DNA: TGTGCCAGCAGTTTGGCGGGAGTGACCGGGGAGCTGTTTTTT. The full variable domain, with the rest looked up from reference TRBV28 and TRBJ2-2, is DVKVTQSSRYLVKRTGEKVFLECVQDMDHENMFWYRQDPGLGLRLIYFSYDVKMKEKGDIPEGYSVSREKKERFSLILESASTNQTSMYLCASSLAGVTGELFFGEGSRLTVL.

This chain links TRBV15 with TRBJ2-1; 9 nucleotides align to TRBD2. There are 14 residues in the CDR3. V trimming: 5 bases; J trimming: 4 bases; junction bases outside the gene matches: 3. Per the germline V gene, CDR1 is LNHNV and CDR2 is YYDKDF (reference sequence). The CDR3 nucleotides read TGTGCCACCAGCGCGGGAGGGTATTACAATGAGCAGTTCTTC. Translation gives CATSAGGYYNEQFF.

The CDR3 sequence: CASTVGYSYEQFF. The CDR3 nucleotides are TGTGCCAGCACTGTGGGCTACTCCTATGAGCAGTTCTTC. This sequence joins TRBV6-4 and TRBJ2-1; D remains unclear. The ends were cut back, 7 bases at V and 8 bases at J, with 15 bases in the middle. Germline CDR1 and CDR2: MRHNA and SNTAGT. The CDR3 consists of 13 residues.

The V gene is TRBV7-9, the J gene TRBJ1-4; TRBD1 agrees at 7 bases. The V gene's germline CDR1 is SEHNR and CDR2 FQNEAQ (reference sequence). The J segment lost 8 bases and the V segment lost 1 base, leaving 10 bases of the junction unmatched. The CDR3 sequence is 16 residues long. The CDR3 is CASSLERRTGREKLFF. As DNA, the CDR3 is TGTGCCAGCAGCTTAGAGCGTCGGACAGGACGCGAAAAACTGTTTTTT.

This chain joins TRBV7-6 and TRBJ2-5, with 7 bases aligning to TRBD2. Germline CDR1 and CDR2: SGHVS and FNYEAQ. The CDR3 consists of 16 residues. V lost 8 bases, J lost 3 bases, and 15 bases stayed unmatched. The CDR3 sequence: CASSSGTGLRKETQYF. DNA for the CDR3: TGTGCCAGCTCAAGCGGGACGGGCCTACGAAAAGAGACCCAGTACTTC.

The J gene is TRBJ1-2, the V gene TRBV3-1 (or the pseudogene TRBV3-2); 9 bases line up with TRBD1. This CDR3 has 14 residues. The germline CDR1 and CDR2 sequences are LGHDT and YNNKEL (reference sequence). V trimming: 4 bases; J trimming: 8 bases; junction bases outside the gene matches: 8. CDR3 bases: TGTGCCAGCAGCCGATCTGGACAGGGGTACGGCTACACCTTC. It encodes CASSRSGQGYGYTF.

The rearrangement links TRBV7-2 to TRBJ2-4; 11 bases map to TRBD2. This CDR3 has 17 residues. Trimming took 1 base from V and 7 from J; bases not matched to a gene: 9. Germline CDR1 and CDR2: SGHTA and FQGNSA. The CDR3 spells CASSLEGSGGARNIQYF. In DNA, the CDR3 is TGTGCCAGCAGCTTAGAGGGTAGCGGGGGGGCGAGGAACATTCAGTACTTC.

The genes are TRBV6-2 or TRBV6-3 and TRBJ2-4; TRBD2 matches 12 bases. This CDR3 spans 17 amino acids. The germline V gene encodes CDR1 MNHEY and CDR2 SVGEGT. With 4 bases clipped from V and 1 base from J, the junction kept 5 bases outside the gene matches. CDR3 amino acids: CASSSSTSGRAKNIQYF. The CDR3 DNA reads TGTGCCAGCAGTTCCAGTACTAGCGGGAGGGCCAAAAACATTCAGTACTTC.

V gene TRBV6-5 combines with J gene TRBJ2-3; D not resolved. Per the germline V gene, CDR1 is MNHEY and CDR2 is SVGAGI. Trimming cost V 2 bases and J 6 bases, with 9 bases left between them. The CDR3 sequence is 13 residues long. CDR3 sequence: CASSYQMRDTQYF. The DNA for the CDR3 is TGTGCCAGCAGTTACCAAATGCGGGATACGCAGTATTTT.

The chain links TRBV3-1 (or the pseudogene TRBV3-2) to TRBJ1-1; TRBD1 aligns across 9 bases. Trimming removed 6 bases from V and 4 bases from J; junction bases left unmatched: 6. Germline V lookup: CDR1 LGHDT, CDR2 YNNKEL (reference sequence). The CDR3 is 14 residues long. CDR3 coding DNA: TGTGCCAGCAGGGAGACAGGGGGAGCCACTGAAGCTTTCTTT. The encoded protein is CASRETGGATEAFF.

The V and J genes are TRBV7-6 and TRBJ2-3, with 10 bases matching TRBD2. The V gene's germline CDR1 is SGHVS and CDR2 FNYEAQ. This CDR3 is built from 15 residues. The V segment lost 6 bases and the J segment 4 bases; nucleotides outside the gene matches: 7. The CDR3, as DNA: TGTGCCAGCAGTCCAACTAGCGGGATCGCAGATACGCAGTATTTT. This gives the protein CASSPTSGIADTQYF.

In its sample, this clone was seen a few times. The V and J genes are TRBV11-2 and TRBJ2-5; possibly TRBD2 for D (5 bases). Germline values: CDR1 SGHAT, CDR2 FQNNGV. The CDR3 sequence is 15 residues long. The V and J ends lost 5 bases and 4 bases respectively, with 17 bases between them. CDR3 nucleotide sequence: TGTGCCAGCAGCGGAGGACGCACGCCGACAGAGACCCAGTACTTC. Protein product: CASSGGRTPTETQYF.